This TCR beta chain appears in the sequencing data of a study of shared clonotypes between healthy human individuals. Background on the study: Plates per donor: three CD4 naive, three CD4 memory, two CD8 naive, one CD8 memory.

Germline CDR1 is SEHNR and CDR2 is FQNEAQ (reference sequence). The V and J ends lost 6 bases and 3 bases respectively, with 18 bases between them. The CDR3 has 15 amino acids. This table comes from immunoSEQ multiplex PCR, and its TCRdb copy is limited to in-frame clones, with some not included. The repertoire holds about 2.4 million clones, with 90% to 95% as singletons. CD4+ cells underwent separation, giving CD45RA+ naive and CD45RA-negative memory subsets. This chain joins TRBV7-9 and TRBJ2-7; TRBD1 or TRBD2 may be the D gene (5 bases each). Material: naive CD4+ T cells from PBMCs. Subset denoted: CD45RA+ positively selected. The sequence was collected from a man aged 18 to 30 in good health. Some clones in this sample may be carry-over from other donors' samples. CDR3 DNA: TGTGCCAGCAGGCCCCCCGGGACCATCGACTACGAGCAGTACTTC. It is translated as CASRPPGTIDYEQYF. Looking up the rest from reference TRBV7-9 and TRBJ2-7 gives the full variable domain: DTGVSQNPRHKITKRGQNVTFRCDPISEHNRLYWYRQTLGQGPEFLTYFQNEAQLEKSRLLSDRFSAERPKGSFSTLEIQRTEQGDSAMYLCASRPPGTIDYEQYFGPGTRLTVT.